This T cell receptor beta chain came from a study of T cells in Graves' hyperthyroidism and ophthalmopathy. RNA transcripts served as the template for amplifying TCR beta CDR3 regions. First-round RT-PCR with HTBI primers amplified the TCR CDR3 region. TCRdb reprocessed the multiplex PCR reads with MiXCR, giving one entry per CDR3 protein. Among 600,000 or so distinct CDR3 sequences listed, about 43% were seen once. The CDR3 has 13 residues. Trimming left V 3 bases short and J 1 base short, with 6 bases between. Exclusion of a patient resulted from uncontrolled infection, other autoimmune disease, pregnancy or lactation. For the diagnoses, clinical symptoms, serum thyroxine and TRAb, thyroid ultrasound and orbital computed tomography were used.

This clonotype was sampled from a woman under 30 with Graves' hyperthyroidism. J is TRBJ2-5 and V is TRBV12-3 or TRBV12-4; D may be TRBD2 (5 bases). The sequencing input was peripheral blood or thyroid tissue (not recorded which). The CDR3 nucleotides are TGTGCCAGCAGTTTTGGGAGCCAAGAGACCCAGTACTTC. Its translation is CASSFGSQETQYF.